The 14 T cell receptor beta chains below come from one sample, sequenced in a study of blood T cells in healthy people across ages. Sample-barcoded 5' priming and a J-beta primer mix drove a second PCR of about 6 to 12 cycles. TCRdb independently ran MiXCR on the 5' RACE reads; one entry per CDR3 protein. Among some 1,000,000 distinct CDR3 sequences, 20% to 25% were seen once, and the ten largest hold about 0.72%. The same data also contributed to another study, on T cells of mothers and their children.

The sample taken for sequencing was blood. These receptors all stem from a girl aged 2 to 9 in good health.

This chain connects TRBV7-9 to TRBJ1-2; D is possibly TRBD1 (5 bases). Per germline, CDR1 SEHNR and CDR2 FQNEAQ (reference sequence). Trimming removed 8 bases from V and 3 bases from J, with 16 bases in between. The CDR3 is 14 residues long. For the CDR3, the DNA is TGTGCCAGCGCCTTTGGAGGGGAGGACTATGGCTACACCTTC. It yields the protein CASAFGGEDYGYTF.

Comment on this clonotype: Its ends do not fully match the called genes, so a read error is possible. This rearrangement joins TRBV2 to TRBJ2-5; perhaps TRBD2 as D (5 bases). The J call may be in error: the DNA end matches TRBJ2-1 better. CDR3 length: 12 amino acids. Germline V gives CDR1 SNHLY, CDR2 FYNNEI. As DNA, the CDR3 is TGTGCCAGCAGGGAAGCGGCGAATGAGCAGTTCTTC. Translation gives CASREAANEQFF.

This clonotype was counted only a few times. The rearrangement uses TRBV6-5 and TRBJ2-3; D is tentatively TRBD1 or TRBD2 (6 bases each). Per the germline V gene, CDR1 is MNHEY and CDR2 is SVGAGI. V was cut by 6 bases and J by 3 bases, with 19 bases left in between. This CDR3 has 16 amino acids. The CDR3 DNA reads as TGTGCCAGCAGGTTGGGCGGCAGGGGAGGAACAGATACGCAGTATTTT. As protein: CASRLGGRGGTDTQYF.

This clonotype has just a few counts. The genes are TRBV24-1 and TRBJ2-2, with D unclear. The germline V and J ends were trimmed by 4 bases and 5 bases, with 4 bases remaining between them. Germline lookup yields CDR1 KGHDR and CDR2 SFDVKD. CDR3 size: 12 residues. This CDR3 is CATSDPTGELFF. Written as DNA, the CDR3 is TGTGCCACCAGTGACCCGACCGGGGAGCTGTTTTTT.

The CDR3 DNA follows: TGTGCCAGCAGTTTGGACAAACAAGAGACCCAGTACTTC. Translating gives CASSLDKQETQYF. V and J are TRBV28 and TRBJ2-5; TRBD1 is a possible D gene (5 bases). The CDR3 is 13 residues long. V was clipped by 3 bases and J by 2 bases, with 7 bases between them. The germline V gene has CDR1 MDHEN and CDR2 SYDVKM.

The sample holds a few counts of this clonotype. The rearrangement uses TRBV5-1 and TRBJ1-4; 7 bases are a match to TRBD1. Per the germline V gene, CDR1 is SGHRS and CDR2 is YFSETQ. The CDR3 runs 14 residues. The V gene end was trimmed by 5 bases and the J gene end by 8 bases; junction bases not matched to a gene: 9. This CDR3 is CASSSQGLGEKLFF. The DNA of the CDR3 is TGCGCCAGCAGTTCACAGGGGCTTGGAGAAAAACTGTTTTTT. Based on the CDR3 plus reference TRBV5-1 and TRBJ1-4, the full variable domain is KAGVTQTPRYLIKTRGQQVTLSCSPISGHRSVSWYQQTPGQGLQFLFEYFSETQRNKGNFPGRFSGRQFSNSRSEMNVSTLELGDSALYLCASSSQGLGEKLFFGSGTQLSVL.

The V call is TRBV5-4, the J call TRBJ2-3; the match to TRBD1 covers 8 bases. The CDR3 is made up of 13 amino acids. The V gene end was trimmed by 10 bases and the J gene end by 2 bases; junction bases not matched to a gene: 6. Germline V gives CDR1 SGHNT, CDR2 YYREEE (reference sequence). For the CDR3, the DNA is TGTGCCTCAAGGACAGGGAACACAGATACGCAGTATTTT. This codes for CASRTGNTDTQYF.

This clonotype has just a few counts. The J gene is TRBJ2-7, the V gene TRBV28; D unclear. This CDR3 spans 14 amino acids. V was clipped by 7 bases and J by 3 bases, with 16 bases between them. Germline CDR1 reads MDHEN; CDR2 reads SYDVKM. In DNA form, the CDR3 reads TGTGCCAGCACCAATCGGATCCTTTACTACGAGCAGTACTTC. Translation gives CASTNRILYYEQYF.

CDR3 protein: CSAEPRVGDTQYF. DNA for the CDR3: TGCAGCGCCGAACCCCGAGTCGGAGATACGCAGTATTTT. V is TRBV29-1 and J is TRBJ2-3; no reliable D call. V was pared by 7 bases and J by 5 bases, with 16 bases between. CDR3 size: 13 residues. Germline lookup yields CDR1 SQVTM and CDR2 ANQGSEA.

This clonotype has only a few counts. For the CDR3, the DNA is TGTGCCAGCAGCCAGGGGGTTTCCATTCAGTACTTC. Translated: CASSQGVSIQYF. The chain carries TRBV14 and TRBJ2-4; D is tentatively TRBD1 or TRBD2 (5 bases each). V lost 3 bases to trimming and J lost 9 bases, with 9 bases between them. This CDR3 is 12 amino acids long. Germline CDR1 SGHDN, CDR2 FVKESK.

The V and J genes are TRBV7-2 and TRBJ2-4; no clear D. The CDR3 is made up of 12 amino acids. V lost 3 bases and J lost 6, with 6 bases in between. Germline CDR1 reads SGHTA; CDR2 reads FQGNSA. The CDR3 region is CASSLPGNIQYF. CDR3 in DNA: TGTGCCAGCAGCTTGCCCGGAAACATTCAGTACTTC.

In its sample, this clonotype was seen a few times. A read error may produce the germline difference seen at one junction end. This chain uses TRBV20-1 with TRBJ2-7; no clear D. This CDR3 has 14 amino acids. In germline, CDR1 is DFQATT, CDR2 SNEGSKA (reference sequence). This CDR3 is CSARDWGSSYEQYF. CDR3 nucleotides: TGCAGTGCCAGAGATTGGGGAAGTTCCTACGAGCAGTACTTC.

In DNA, the CDR3 is TGTGCCAGCAGTGCCGTCAGAGCAGGCGGCGAGCAGTACTTC. It is translated as CASSAVRAGGEQYF. The chain recombines TRBV7-9 with TRBJ2-7; no clear D. Germline CDR1 reads SEHNR; CDR2 reads FQNEAQ (reference sequence). The CDR3 is 14 residues long. V lost 6 bases to trimming and J lost 6 bases, with 18 bases between them.

The rearrangement uses TRBV10-3 and TRBJ1-5; D is uncertain. The length of the CDR3 is 13 residues. Germline assignment: CDR1 ENHRY and CDR2 SYGVKD. Trimming took off 6 bases at V and 3 bases at J, with 9 bases between the two ends. The chain's CDR3 is CAISGSPNQPQHF. In nucleotides, the CDR3 is TGTGCCATCAGCGGGAGCCCCAATCAGCCCCAGCATTTT.